A selection of T cell receptor beta chains follows, all from one sample in a study of early T cells in non-severe SARS-CoV-2 infection. One entry per CDR3 protein, called by TCRdb with MiXCR from the 5' RACE reads. Found here are 100,000 or so distinct CDR3 sequences, over 10% of them singletons; the top ten hold 6% to 7%. Sequenced input: whole blood. The receptors were sampled from an adult who was a healthcare worker with PCR-confirmed SARS-CoV-2 infection or an uninfected control (not recorded which). The CDR3 runs from the conserved cysteine through the conserved F or W. Each record gives: D gene, J gene, V gene, CDR3 protein. A D gene is named only where the DNA matches it firmly.

>.|TRBJ2-6|TRBV9
CASSEWGSGANVLTF
>TRBD2|TRBJ2-5|TRBV12-3/TRBV12-4
CASRPPSGSSSTQYF
>.|TRBJ2-1|TRBV5-6
CASSLRMSSYNEQFF
>.|TRBJ1-1|TRBV29-1
CSVVGHTNTEAFF
>TRBD2|TRBJ2-1|TRBV29-1
CSVLRLAGGPLSSYNEQFF
>.|TRBJ2-7|TRBV6-1
CASSEALLGRKAYEQYF
>.|TRBJ2-1|TRBV7-6
CASSRLPRRSYSSYNEQFF
>TRBD2|TRBJ2-7|TRBV3-1
CASSQGGGLGYEQYF
>.|TRBJ2-5|TRBV12-2
CASRLGAGGLEGTETQYF
>TRBD1|TRBJ1-5|TRBV12-3/TRBV12-4
CASSSGGRQPQHF
>.|TRBJ2-1|TRBV24-1
CAIAGTPYNEQFF
>TRBD1|TRBJ2-5|TRBV28
CASRTGLETQYF
>.|TRBJ2-4|TRBV10-2
CASSEKGGGIQYF
>.|TRBJ1-2|TRBV2
CASSEKGFGYGYTF
>.|TRBJ1-5|TRBV27
CASRSSTSGDQPQHF
>.|TRBJ1-6|TRBV6-6
CASSYNSEGSPLHF
>.|TRBJ2-2|TRBV12-3/TRBV12-4
CASSFKQGAGELFF
>.|TRBJ2-2|TRBV6-6
CASSYSQLAGELFF
>TRBD2|TRBJ2-1|TRBV28
CASSPGGGSYNEQFF
>.|TRBJ2-1|TRBV5-6
CASSSSPPGKEPLF
>.|TRBJ1-1|TRBV20-1
CSAWPTEGLDTEAFF
>.|TRBJ2-1|TRBV29-1
CSVRSPRESSYNEQFF
>.|TRBJ1-4|TRBV5-1
CASSPGTTRGGRNEKLFF
>.|TRBJ2-3|TRBV6-5
CASSNGLASTDTQYF
>TRBD2|TRBJ2-4|TRBV7-2
CASSSPTSGLAKNIQYF
>.|TRBJ2-5|TRBV12-5
CASGLSGEETQYF
>.|TRBJ1-5|TRBV6-1
CASSSLRQDGQPQHF
>.|TRBJ2-7|TRBV7-9
CASSLAVGSSYEQYF
>TRBD2|TRBJ2-7|TRBV6-2/TRBV6-3
CASSPRGGSYEQYF
>TRBD1|TRBJ1-6|TRBV14
CASSQGGETGGGGNSPLHF
>.|TRBJ2-1|TRBV6-2/TRBV6-3
CATSLEGVWNEQFF
>.|TRBJ2-1|TRBV28
CASIAGNEQFF
>.|TRBJ2-5|TRBV9
CASSVGGVQETQYF
>TRBD2|TRBJ2-1|TRBV28
CASSLATSYFNEQFF
>.|TRBJ1-2|TRBV10-3
CAISEEWTAKFYGYTF
>.|TRBJ2-3|TRBV4-3
CASSRNIKGETQYF
>.|TRBJ2-2|TRBV12-3/TRBV12-4
CASRSSGELFF
>.|TRBJ2-7|TRBV11-2
CASSISTTEEYF
>TRBD2|TRBJ2-7|TRBV6-6
CASSPGGGLYEQYF
>.|TRBJ2-5|TRBV28
CASSPLDGKETQYF
>TRBD2|TRBJ2-1|TRBV24-1
CATSDSTSGGYNEQFF
>.|TRBJ2-4|TRBV12-3/TRBV12-4
CASSLLEGNIQYF
>.|TRBJ2-7|TRBV20-1
CSAGTYEQYF
>TRBD2|TRBJ2-7|TRBV7-2
CASSFSGRAQEQYF
>.|TRBJ2-7|TRBV9
CASSPMASVYHEQYF
>.|TRBJ2-1|TRBV6-5
CASSYRYLRDGMDNEQFF
>.|TRBJ2-3|TRBV28
CASSLQGYTDTQYF
>TRBD1|TRBJ2-7|TRBV19
CASGTGTYEQYF
>TRBD1|TRBJ1-6|TRBV18
CASSPIGQGDNSPLHF
>TRBD1|TRBJ2-7|TRBV29-1
CSVAGTEYEQYF
>TRBD2|TRBJ2-3|TRBV4-3
CASSQDLRPSGKGIADTQYF
>.|TRBJ2-5|TRBV29-1
CSVRGLGETQYF
>.|TRBJ2-5|TRBV28
CASSSPGRPQETQYF
>.|TRBJ1-2|TRBV18
CASSPQETHGYTF